This T cell receptor beta chain was observed in a study of regulatory dendritic cells for organ transplantation. Concerning this clone: Its antigen is still unknown.

Study findings and constraints: Naive CD4+ and CD8+ repertoires were highly diverse; memory CD8+ was most oligoclonal. Among resting subsets, memory CD8+ cells contained the most alloreactive clonotypes. Mature dendritic cells appeared to drive more memory CD8+ clonal expansion than regulatory ones.

TCRdb's table, derived via immunoSEQ multiplex PCR, lists solely in-frame clones and lacks some. This table has 25,000 to 35,000 clones, roughly four fifths appearing once. This CDR3 contains 16 residues. Germline CDR1 is SGHDT and CDR2 is YYEEEE. The junction had 9 bases not matched to a gene; V was cut back by 4 bases and J by 4 bases. The J gene is TRBJ2-3, the V gene TRBV5-6, with 10 positions matching TRBD1. The source material was naive CD4+ T cells from blood. The subset denotes: CD45RA+ naive T cells. The clonotype was recovered from a human donor in good health. CDR3 sequence reads: CASSPGGQGLPDTQYF. The CDR3 DNA reads TGTGCCAGCAGCCCTGGGGGACAGGGGCTCCCAGATACGCAGTATTTT.